Below are 23 T cell receptor beta chains sequenced from a single sample in a study of cytomegalovirus exposure and HLA in healthy donors. The PCR used 60 Vbeta and 13 Jbeta primers. Sequencing used immunoSEQ multiplex PCR; TCRdb keeps in-frame clones, though not all of them. The repertoire has some 190,000 clones, about 83% of them found once; the top ten carry about 3%. The sample taken for sequencing was PBMCs. The receptors here all came from a female donor in good health and CMV-seronegative.

This sequence joins TRBV18 and TRBJ1-2; a possible D gene is TRBD1 (5 bases). Germline V gene lookup returns CDR1 KGHSH and CDR2 LQKENI. This CDR3 region has 15 residues. The V and J ends lost 6 bases and 3 bases respectively, with 17 bases between them. The CDR3 bases are TGTGCCAGCTCTCAACTACTCGACAGCCACTATGGCTACACCTTC. The encoded protein is CASSQLLDSHYGYTF.

The chain recombines TRBV10-3 with TRBJ1-1, with TRBD1 as a possible D gene (5 bases). V dropped 4 bases and J dropped 7 bases, with 19 bases sitting between them. Germline assignment: CDR1 ENHRY and CDR2 SYGVKD. CDR3 size: 15 residues. The CDR3: CAISVFRDRVDEAFF. CDR3 coding DNA: TGTGCCATCAGTGTATTCCGAGACAGAGTCGATGAAGCTTTCTTT.

The chain joins TRBV10-3 to TRBJ1-3; possibly TRBD1 for D (5 bases). The CDR3 is 13 amino acids. V was pared by 3 bases and J by 5 bases, with 8 bases between. The germline CDR1 and CDR2 sequences are ENHRY and SYGVKD. CDR3 sequence: CAISDDSRNTIYF. The DNA for the CDR3 is TGTGCCATCAGTGATGACAGTCGAAACACCATATATTTT.

This chain uses TRBV5-1 with TRBJ2-7; 9 positions agree with TRBD2. From germline, CDR1 is SGHRS and CDR2 YFSETQ. V shed 4 bases, J shed 2 bases, and the junction held 7 bases outside the gene matches. The CDR3 consists of 15 residues. The CDR3 loop is CASSAGGGVAYEQYF. CDR3 DNA: TGCGCCAGCAGCGCCGGCGGGGGGGTCGCCTACGAGCAGTACTTC.

As regards this clone: The identical CDR3 is also encoded by other nucleotide sequences in the sample. The DNA of the CDR3 is TGCAGCGTTGAGGGGACAGGGGTCAATGAGCAGTTCTTC. Translated, it gives CSVEGTGVNEQFF. The chain employs TRBV29-1 and TRBJ2-1; 10 nucleotides line up with TRBD1. This CDR3 comprises 13 residues. CDR1 is SQVTM and CDR2 is ANQGSEA in the germline V gene. The ends lost 3 bases at V and 6 bases at J; junction bases unmatched: 2.

This chain connects TRBV4-1 to TRBJ1-4; maybe TRBD1 (5 bases). The ends were cut back, 0 bases at V and 7 bases at J, with 9 bases in the middle. The CDR3 runs to 14 residues. Germline-derived CDR1 and CDR2 are MGHRA and YSYEKL. The CDR3 sequence: CASSQETAAEKLFF. In DNA form, the CDR3 reads TGCGCCAGCAGCCAAGAGACAGCCGCTGAAAAACTGTTTTTT.

The chain uses TRBV6-5 and TRBJ2-7; 9 bases align to TRBD2. Germline-derived CDR1 and CDR2 are MNHEY and SVGAGI. V shed 7 bases and J 7 bases; nucleotides not matched to a gene: 11. The CDR3 covers 14 residues. DNA of the CDR3: TGTGCCAGCACCTTAGCGGGAGCGTCGCGGGAGCAGTACTTC. Translating gives CASTLAGASREQYF.

This rearrangement joins TRBV7-2 to TRBJ2-6; the match to TRBD1 covers 12 bases. The length of the CDR3 is 19 residues. From germline, CDR1 is SGHTA and CDR2 FQGNSA. V gave up 5 bases and J gave up 2 bases; unmatched junction bases: 10. CDR3 sequence reads: CASSPVPGTGGAGANVLTF. The DNA for the CDR3 is TGTGCCAGCAGCCCCGTACCCGGGACAGGGGGCGCTGGGGCCAACGTCCTGACTTTC.

The V gene is TRBV29-1, the J gene TRBJ1-1; TRBD1 agrees at 9 bases. This CDR3 spans 11 amino acids. Germline V gives CDR1 SQVTM, CDR2 ANQGSEA. The junction had 2 bases not matched to a gene; V was cut back by 4 bases and J by 8 bases. CDR3 sequence reads: CSVAGQGEAFF. The CDR3 DNA sequence: TGCAGCGTTGCGGGACAGGGAGAAGCTTTCTTT. Using reference TRBV29-1 and TRBJ1-1 for the parts outside the CDR3, the full variable domain is SAVISQKPSRDICQRGTSLTIQCQVDSQVTMMFWYRQQPGQSLTLIATANQGSEATYESGFVIDKFPISRPNLTFSTLTVSNMSPEDSSIYLCSVAGQGEAFFGQGTRLTVV.

The chain combines TRBV2 with TRBJ1-1, with a tentative D call TRBD1 (5 bases). Germline CDR1 reads SNHLY; CDR2 reads FYNNEI. With 6 bases removed from V and 1 base from J, the gap between germline ends came to 12 bases. CDR3 length equals 14 residues. The CDR3 DNA is TGTGCCAGCAGGGGGGGGGTACCGAACACTGAAGCTTTCTTT. Protein: CASRGGVPNTEAFF.

The chain recombines TRBV27 with TRBJ2-3; D is uncertain. V was pared by 5 bases and J by 2 bases, with 8 bases between. Germline V gene data show CDR1 as MNHEY and CDR2 as SMNVEV (reference sequence). This CDR3 spans 13 amino acids. CDR3 in DNA: TGTGCCAGCAGTCCCTATAACACAGATACGCAGTATTTT. Translating gives CASSPYNTDTQYF.

The rearrangement uses TRBV6-6 and TRBJ2-5; D is uncertain. This CDR3 spans 14 amino acids. Trimming took 8 bases from V and 5 from J, leaving 18 bases between them. Germline CDR1 MNHNY, CDR2 SVGAGI (reference sequence). The DNA of the CDR3 is TGTGCCAGCCATCAAAATCGAGGTTCCGAGACCCAGTACTTC. Its translation is CASHQNRGSETQYF.

The J gene is TRBJ1-5, the V gene TRBV6-5; D is undetermined. Trimming removed 5 bases from V and 5 bases from J, with 10 bases in between. The CDR3 is 13 amino acids. In germline, CDR1 is MNHEY, CDR2 SVGAGI. CDR3 DNA: TGTGCCAGCAGTGAATATGCGGATCAGCCCCAGCATTTT. It encodes CASSEYADQPQHF.

The chain joins TRBV6-1 to TRBJ1-2; D is unclear. Germline CDR1 is MNHNS and CDR2 is SASEGT. The V end was cut by 4 bases, the J end by 5 bases, with 14 bases between. The CDR3 is made up of 14 amino acids. The CDR3 spells CASSVREADYGYTF. CDR3 coding DNA: TGTGCCAGCAGTGTCCGTGAGGCGGATTATGGCTACACCTTC.

As concerns this clone: Sequence at one end of the junction differs from germline and may be a read error. The chain joins TRBV2 to TRBJ2-7, with D possibly matching TRBD1 (6 bases). The CDR3 contains 15 residues. The germline CDR1 and CDR2 sequences are SNHLY and FYNNEI. CDR3 DNA: TGTGCCAGCAGTGACAACAGGGTGGTTTTCTACAAGCAGTACTTC. Its translation: CASSDNRVVFYKQYF.

The chain employs TRBV18 and TRBJ2-1; D is possibly TRBD1 (6 bases). CDR3 length equals 15 residues. CDR1 and CDR2 (germline): KGHSH, LQKENI. V was trimmed by 3 bases and J by 4 bases, leaving 13 bases between them. The CDR3 sequence: CASSPRDKLYNEQFF. CDR3 nucleotides: TGTGCCAGCTCACCTCGGGACAAGCTTTACAATGAGCAGTTCTTC.

This chain joins TRBV6-6 and TRBJ2-2, with 13 positions matching TRBD2. Germline trimming cut 6 bases from V and 5 bases from J; bases unmatched to any gene: 6. Germline CDR1 is MNHNY and CDR2 is SVGAGI (reference sequence). CDR3 size: 16 residues. CDR3: CASSKLAGGWTGELFF. As DNA, the CDR3 is TGTGCCAGCAGCAAACTAGCGGGGGGGTGGACCGGGGAGCTGTTTTTT.

This clone was seen a few times. The chain is built from TRBV6-4 and TRBJ1-1, with 9 positions matching TRBD1. This CDR3 has 15 residues. J lost 5 bases, V lost 6 bases, and 10 bases had no gene match. CDR1 and CDR2 from the germline V gene are MRHNA and SNTAGT. The CDR3 spells CASSAAGTGRTEAFF. DNA of the CDR3: TGTGCCAGCAGCGCCGCCGGGACAGGGAGAACTGAAGCTTTCTTT.

The chain links TRBV6-1 to TRBJ1-2; D is ambiguous. CDR3 length: 12 amino acids. V was clipped by 8 bases and J by 0 bases, with 7 bases between them. Germline CDR1 reads MNHNS; CDR2 reads SASEGT. The CDR3 region has the DNA TGTGCCAGCCTTAAAACTAACTATGGCTACACCTTC. It translates to CASLKTNYGYTF.

Turning to this clone: One end of the junction fails to match germline, which may point to a read error. Additional DNA sequences in this sample encode the identical CDR3. The chain couples TRBV6-1 to TRBJ1-1; D may be TRBD1 (5 bases). Germline CDR1 MNHNS, CDR2 SASEGT. This CDR3 is built from 14 residues. The CDR3 DNA sequence: TGTGCCAGCAGTGAAGGGGGGGGTACCACTGAAGCTTTTTTT. The encoded protein is CASSEGGGTTEAFF.

This clone was counted a single time. This rearrangement joins TRBV7-8 to TRBJ2-7; 8 positions agree with TRBD1. CDR3 length equals 15 residues. With 1 base clipped from V and 10 bases from J, the junction kept 12 bases outside the gene matches. Per the germline V gene, CDR1 is SGHVS and CDR2 is FQNEAQ. In DNA, the CDR3 is TGTGCCAGCAGCTTAGTTTCGAGGGCAGGGGGCAACCAGTACTTC. This sequence encodes CASSLVSRAGGNQYF.

The chain employs TRBV19 and TRBJ2-1; 12 bases align to TRBD2. V trimming: 4 bases; J trimming: 10 bases; junction bases outside the gene matches: 5. Germline CDR1 reads LNHDA; CDR2 reads SQIVND (reference sequence). The CDR3 totals 14 residues. In nucleotides, the CDR3 is TGTGCCAGTAGTAAACCCGGGACTAGCGGGGAGCAGTTCTTC. This gives the protein CASSKPGTSGEQFF.

The chain links TRBV29-1 to TRBJ1-1; 8 nucleotides match TRBD1. Germline CDR1 and CDR2: SQVTM and ANQGSEA. The V and J ends lost 6 bases and 5 bases, in that order; junction bases with no gene match: 5. The CDR3 contains 12 residues. The CDR3 region is CSVNRGGTEAFF. In DNA form, the CDR3 reads TGCAGCGTAAACAGGGGGGGTACTGAAGCTTTCTTT. Using reference TRBV29-1 and TRBJ1-1 for the parts outside the CDR3, the full variable domain is SAVISQKPSRDICQRGTSLTIQCQVDSQVTMMFWYRQQPGQSLTLIATANQGSEATYESGFVIDKFPISRPNLTFSTLTVSNMSPEDSSIYLCSVNRGGTEAFFGQGTRLTVV.